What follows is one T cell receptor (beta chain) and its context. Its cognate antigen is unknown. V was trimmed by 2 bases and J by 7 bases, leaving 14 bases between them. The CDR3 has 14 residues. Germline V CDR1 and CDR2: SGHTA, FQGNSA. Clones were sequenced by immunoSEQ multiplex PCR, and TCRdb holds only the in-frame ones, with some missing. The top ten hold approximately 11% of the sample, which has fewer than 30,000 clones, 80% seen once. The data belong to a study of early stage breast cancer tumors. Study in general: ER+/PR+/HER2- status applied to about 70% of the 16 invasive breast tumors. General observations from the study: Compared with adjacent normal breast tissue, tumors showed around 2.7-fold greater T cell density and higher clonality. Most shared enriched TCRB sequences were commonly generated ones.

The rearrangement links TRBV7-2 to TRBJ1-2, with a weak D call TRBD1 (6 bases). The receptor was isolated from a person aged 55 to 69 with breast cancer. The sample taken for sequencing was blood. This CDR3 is CASSLPPTGAGYTF. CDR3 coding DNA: TGTGCCAGCAGCTTACCACCGACAGGCGCTGGCTACACCTTC.